The 8 T cell receptor beta chains in this list originate from one sample, sequenced in a study of OX40 agonist ivuxolimab in advanced cancers. Repertoires were generated with immunoSEQ multiplex PCR, while TCRdb's copy carries only in-frame clones and drops some. The table has roughly 76,000 clones, around 85% seen once. The source was CD4+ or CD8+ T cells sorted from blood, collected in a trial of the OX40 agonist ivuxolimab. These receptors were collected from an adult with an advanced solid tumor such as melanoma, head and neck, liver or kidney cancer.

V usage is TRBV20-1 and J usage is TRBJ2-1; no clear D gene. Germline CDR1 reads DFQATT; CDR2 reads SNEGSKA (reference sequence). The V and J ends lost 6 bases and 6 bases respectively, with 9 bases between them. The CDR3 covers 11 residues. CDR3 in amino acids: CSAAQPNEQFF. In DNA form, the CDR3 reads TGCAGTGCGGCCCAGCCCAATGAGCAGTTCTTC.

The rearrangement uses TRBV19 and TRBJ2-7, with TRBD2 matching over 10 bases. CDR3 length: 16 amino acids. With V trimmed by 5 bases and J by 0 bases, 7 bases remained unmatched. Germline CDR1 and CDR2: LNHDA and SQIVND (reference sequence). The CDR3 nucleotides read TGTGCCAGTAGTGCCCCTAGCGGGAGTAGCTCCTACGAGCAGTACTTC. Its protein is CASSAPSGSSSYEQYF.

This chain links TRBV6-1 with TRBJ1-5; no firm D call. The CDR3 is 13 amino acids. V was shortened by 5 bases and J by 0 bases, with 5 bases between the two germline ends. In germline, CDR1 is MNHNS, CDR2 SASEGT. CDR3 nucleotides: TGTGCCAGCAGTATGAATAGCAATCAGCCCCAGCATTTT. It is translated as CASSMNSNQPQHF.

The chain carries TRBV19 and TRBJ2-1; perhaps TRBD1 as D (5 bases). In germline, CDR1 is LNHDA, CDR2 SQIVND (reference sequence). CDR3 length: 14 amino acids. V lost 5 bases and J 0 bases, leaving 8 bases between the germline ends. CDR3 nucleotides: TGTGCCAGTAGTTACAGGACCTCCTACAATGAGCAGTTCTTC. This translates into CASSYRTSYNEQFF.

J is TRBJ2-1 and V is TRBV2; 8 nucleotides line up with TRBD1. CDR3 length: 12 residues. V was clipped by 5 bases and J by 9 bases; unmatched bases: 3. The V gene's germline CDR1 is SNHLY and CDR2 FYNNEI. The CDR3 bases are TGTGCCAGCAGTACACAGGGGGTTGAGCAGTTCTTC. Translation gives CASSTQGVEQFF.

The chain recombines TRBV2 with TRBJ2-3, with 7 bases lining up with TRBD2. Germline V gene sequence: CDR1 SNHLY, CDR2 FYNNEI. J lost 5 bases, V lost 4 bases, and 12 bases had no gene match. This CDR3 is 16 amino acids long. CDR3 loop: CASSGGGLPQRDTQYF. The CDR3 DNA is TGTGCCAGCAGTGGGGGGGGACTACCCCAGAGAGATACGCAGTATTTT.

The chain carries TRBV5-8 and TRBJ1-1; 9 positions match TRBD1. The CDR3 extends over 16 amino acids. Germline assignment: CDR1 SGHTS and CDR2 YDEGEE. Trimming cost V 5 bases and J 0 bases; bases outside gene matches: 8. The CDR3 loop reads CASRDRGGQMNTEAFF. DNA for the CDR3: TGTGCCAGCAGGGACAGGGGTGGGCAAATGAACACTGAAGCTTTCTTT.

The chain combines TRBV7-8 with TRBJ2-1; either TRBD1 or TRBD2 may supply D (6 bases each). This CDR3 has 16 amino acids. The germline CDR1 and CDR2 sequences are SGHVS and FQNEAQ. Trimming removed 5 bases at V and 4 bases at J, with 18 bases between. CDR3 region: CASSLRGPGLYNEQFF. The DNA of the CDR3 is TGTGCCAGCAGCCTTCGGGGGCCCGGACTTTACAATGAGCAGTTCTTC.